This T cell receptor beta chain was sequenced for a study of blood T cells in healthy people across ages. This CDR3 comprises 16 residues. Trimming pared 0 bases from V and 4 bases from J, leaving 17 bases between. Germline-derived CDR1 and CDR2 are DFQATT and SNEGSKA (reference sequence). A second roughly 6 to 12 cycle PCR used barcoded and J-beta primers. Each CDR3 protein gets one entry after TCRdb re-called the 5' RACE reads with MiXCR. Of approximately 1.5 million distinct CDR3 sequences detected, roughly a third appear once; the ten largest clones hold around 11%. Whole-study results and caveats: Naive CD4+ cell counts and diversity both ran higher in long-lived than in aged donors.

This clonotype was seen only a few times. Antigen: not known. Donors were healthy Caucasian individuals from Russia aged about 6 to 95. The sequence came from a woman aged 25-40 years in good health. The chain couples TRBV20-1 to TRBJ2-3, with unresolved D. Sequencing input: blood. The DNA for the CDR3 is TGCAGTGCTAGAGATACCCTCTCCCTAGGCCCAGATACGCAGTATTTT. Amino acids: CSARDTLSLGPDTQYF.